This TCR beta chain was sequenced for a study of blood T cell repertoires in COVID-19. Trimming stripped 5 bases from V and 2 bases from J, with 6 bases between. The CDR3 contains 12 residues. Assay used: immunoSEQ multiplex PCR; TCRdb lists only in-frame clones, some missing. This sample has 60,000 to 80,000 clones, with approximately 87% found just once. The specimen sequenced was peripheral blood. The genes are TRBV12-3 or TRBV12-4 and TRBJ2-5; the D gene is possibly TRBD2 (6 bases). The clonotype originates from a human donor in a cohort sampled during active COVID-19. The CDR3 DNA is TGTGCCAGCAGTGGAGGGCAAGAGACCCAGTACTTC. It codes for CASSGGQETQYF.